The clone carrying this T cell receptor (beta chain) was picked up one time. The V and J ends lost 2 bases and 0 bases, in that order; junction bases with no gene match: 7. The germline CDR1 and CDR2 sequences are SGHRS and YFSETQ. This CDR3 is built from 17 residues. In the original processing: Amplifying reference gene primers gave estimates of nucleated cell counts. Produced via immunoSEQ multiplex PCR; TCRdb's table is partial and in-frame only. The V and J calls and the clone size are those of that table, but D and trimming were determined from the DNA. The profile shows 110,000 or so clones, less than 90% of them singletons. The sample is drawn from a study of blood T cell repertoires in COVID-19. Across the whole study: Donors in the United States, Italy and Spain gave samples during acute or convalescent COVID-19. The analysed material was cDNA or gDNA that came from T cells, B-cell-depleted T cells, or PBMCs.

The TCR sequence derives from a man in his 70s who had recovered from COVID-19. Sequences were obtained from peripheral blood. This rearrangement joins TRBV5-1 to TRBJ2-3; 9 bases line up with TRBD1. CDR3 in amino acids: CASSFRDRVVSTDTQYF. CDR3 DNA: TGCGCCAGCAGCTTCCGGGACAGGGTTGTTAGCACAGATACGCAGTATTTT.